Listed below are T cell receptor beta chains from one sample, sequenced in a study of blood T cell repertoires in COVID-19. Only in-frame clones appear in the TCRdb table, and some are missing; sequencing was by immunoSEQ multiplex PCR. The sample consists of 200,000 to 250,000 clones, about 83% of them appearing once. The sample comprised peripheral blood. The receptors were gathered from a man aged 80 or over with acute or convalescent COVID-19. Both conserved end residues are part of each CDR3. The D gene is left open where the match is weak. Expanded clones get a size class; other rows say once, few or many, or leave the size out.

V: TRBV5-4; length: 15; J: TRBJ2-1; D: TRBD1; size: once; CDR3: CASSPPRQGHNEQFF; DNA: TGTGCCAGCAGCCCGCCGCGACAGGGTCACAATGAGCAGTTCTTC
V: TRBV5-6; length: 15; J: TRBJ1-4; D: .; size: .; CDR3: CASSHREVKNEKLFF; DNA: TGTGCCAGCAGCCACCGGGAGGTAAAAAATGAAAAACTGTTTTTT
V: TRBV27; length: 16; J: TRBJ2-2; D: TRBD2; size: few; CDR3: CASSLGLAVNTGELFF; DNA: TGTGCCAGCAGTCTGGGACTAGCGGTGAACACCGGGGAGCTGTTTTTT
V: TRBV19; length: 16; J: TRBJ1-5; D: .; size: .; CDR3: CASSIVGATGDQPQHF; DNA: TGTGCCAGTAGTATAGTGGGTGCGACAGGAGATCAGCCCCAGCATTTT
V: TRBV5-1; length: 13; J: TRBJ1-1; D: .; size: .; CDR3: CASTSGGNTEAFF; DNA: TGCGCCAGCACCTCGGGGGGGAACACTGAAGCTTTCTTT
V: TRBV21-1; length: 11; J: TRBJ1-1; D: .; size: once; CDR3: CASSKSFGAFF; DNA: TGTGCCAGCAGCAAGAGTTTCGGGGCTTTCTTT
V: TRBV27; length: 19; J: TRBJ1-6; D: .; size: .; CDR3: CASRTEGRLWGGSNSPLHF; DNA: TGTGCCAGCAGGACTGAAGGGAGACTTTGGGGGGGGAGTAATTCACCCCTCCACTTT
V: TRBV21-1; length: 13; J: TRBJ1-4; D: .; size: .; CDR3: CASSPRGREKLFF; DNA: TGTGCCAGCAGCCCGCGGGGACGTGAAAAACTGTTTTTT
V: TRBV3-1/TRBV3-2; length: 13; J: TRBJ2-5; D: .; size: .; CDR3: CASKAWAGETQYF; DNA: TGTGCCAGCAAGGCATGGGCGGGGGAGACCCAGTACTTC
V: TRBV5-1; length: 13; J: TRBJ2-1; D: .; size: .; CDR3: CASSLSGLDEQFF; DNA: TGCGCCAGCAGCTTGAGTGGACTCGATGAGCAGTTCTTC
V: TRBV13; length: 16; J: TRBJ2-7; D: TRBD1; size: few; CDR3: CASSNGQGVTYYEQYF; DNA: TGTGCCAGCAGCAACGGACAGGGAGTGACTTACTACGAGCAGTACTTC
V: TRBV5-1; length: 17; J: TRBJ2-3; D: .; size: .; CDR3: CASTEFTGEQIGDTQYF; DNA: TGCGCCAGCACCGAATTCACGGGAGAGCAAATCGGAGATACGCAGTATTTT
V: TRBV10-3; length: 15; J: TRBJ1-3; D: .; size: .; CDR3: CAISESKGSGNTIYF; DNA: TGTGCCATCAGTGAGTCGAAGGGGTCAGGAAACACCATATATTTT
V: TRBV2; length: 15; J: TRBJ1-3; D: .; size: .; CDR3: CASRDSGSPGNTIYF; DNA: TGTGCCAGCAGAGATTCAGGGTCCCCTGGAAACACCATATATTTT
V: TRBV19; length: 15; J: TRBJ2-3; D: TRBD2; size: .; CDR3: CASSIVGTTTDTQYF; DNA: TGTGCCAGTAGTATAGTTGGGACTACCACAGATACGCAGTATTTT
V: TRBV7-3; length: 14; J: TRBJ2-1; D: .; size: .; CDR3: CASSLAAPRGEQFF; DNA: TGTGCCAGCAGCTTAGCCGCCCCCAGGGGTGAGCAGTTCTTC
V: TRBV6-2/TRBV6-3; length: 14; J: TRBJ2-7; D: .; size: once; CDR3: CASSSMTGDYEQYF; DNA: TGTGCCAGCAGTTCCATGACAGGCGACTACGAGCAGTACTTC
V: TRBV2; length: 11; J: TRBJ2-7; D: .; size: .; CDR3: CASSEYYEQYF; DNA: TGTGCCAGCAGTGAATACTACGAGCAGTACTTC
V: TRBV3-1/TRBV3-2; length: 16; J: TRBJ1-4; D: TRBD1; size: .; CDR3: CASSRQGARSNEKLFF; DNA: TGTGCCAGCAGCCGACAGGGGGCGAGGAGTAATGAAAAACTGTTTTTT
V: TRBV6-5; length: 11; J: TRBJ1-6; D: .; size: .; CDR3: CASSLPPPLHF; DNA: TGTGCCAGCAGCCTCCCCCCACCCCTCCACTTT
V: TRBV18; length: 16; J: TRBJ1-5; D: .; size: .; CDR3: CASSPSAGNINQPQHF; DNA: TGTGCCAGCTCACCATCGGCAGGTAACATCAATCAGCCCCAGCATTTT
V: TRBV6-5; length: 15; J: TRBJ1-4; D: .; size: .; CDR3: CASRAIGQGGGKLFF; DNA: TGTGCCAGCAGGGCAATCGGACAAGGGGGGGGAAAACTGTTTTTT
V: TRBV3-1/TRBV3-2; length: 15; J: TRBJ1-1; D: .; size: .; CDR3: CASSPTGLVNTEAFF; DNA: TGTGCCAGCAGCCCAACAGGGTTGGTGAACACTGAAGCTTTCTTT
V: TRBV11-2; length: 18; J: TRBJ2-5; D: TRBD2; size: .; CDR3: CASSSGLAGVGWGGTQYF; DNA: TGTGCCAGCAGCTCCGGACTAGCGGGAGTAGGATGGGGAGGGACCCAGTACTTC
V: TRBV27; length: 16; J: TRBJ2-1; D: TRBD2; size: .; CDR3: CASSFQRGGSYNEQFF; DNA: TGTGCCAGCAGTTTCCAGCGGGGGGGTTCTTACAATGAGCAGTTCTTC
V: TRBV21-1; length: 19; J: TRBJ1-5; D: .; size: .; CDR3: CASSRDRGLCGFSNQPQHF; DNA: TGTGCCAGCAGCAGGGACAGGGGCCTTTGTGGGTTCAGCAATCAGCCCCAGCATTTT
V: TRBV27; length: 14; J: TRBJ1-2; D: .; size: .; CDR3: CASSSTGPARGYTF; DNA: TGTGCCAGCAGTTCGACAGGCCCTGCGAGGGGCTACACCTTC
V: TRBV6-2/TRBV6-3; length: 14; J: TRBJ2-2; D: .; size: .; CDR3: CASSYQTNTGELFF; DNA: TGTGCCAGCAGTTATCAAACGAACACCGGGGAGCTGTTTTTT
V: TRBV5-4; length: 15; J: TRBJ1-2; D: .; size: .; CDR3: CASSLGSGQGYGYTF; DNA: TGTGCCAGCAGCTTGGGCAGTGGGCAGGGCTATGGCTACACCTTC
V: TRBV18; length: 16; J: TRBJ1-5; D: .; size: .; CDR3: CASSPFSGVVNQPQHF; DNA: TGTGCCAGCTCACCATTTTCTGGAGTAGTCAATCAGCCCCAGCATTTT
V: TRBV6-5; length: 14; J: TRBJ1-2; D: TRBD1; size: few; CDR3: CASSYPGQGGGYTF; DNA: TGTGCCAGCAGTTACCCCGGACAGGGCGGGGGCTACACCTTC
V: TRBV6-6; length: 13; J: TRBJ2-1; D: .; size: .; CDR3: CASSDRPGDEQFF; DNA: TGTGCCAGCAGTGACCGACCCGGGGATGAGCAGTTCTTC
V: TRBV12-3/TRBV12-4; length: 13; J: TRBJ1-6; D: .; size: few; CDR3: CASSSDGNSPLHF; DNA: TGTGCCAGCAGTTCAGATGGCAATTCACCCCTCCACTTT
V: TRBV5-1; length: 16; J: TRBJ2-1; D: TRBD2; size: .; CDR3: CASSLDAGGLGNEQFF; DNA: TGCGCCAGCAGCTTGGATGCGGGGGGGCTTGGGAATGAGCAGTTCTTC
V: TRBV9; length: 14; J: TRBJ1-3; D: TRBD1; size: .; CDR3: CASSVSQGVNTIYF; DNA: TGTGCCAGCAGCGTAAGCCAGGGGGTAAACACCATATATTTT
V: TRBV28; length: 14; J: TRBJ2-2; D: TRBD1; size: .; CDR3: CASRGQGNTGELFF; DNA: TGTGCCAGCAGGGGACAGGGGAACACCGGGGAGCTGTTTTTT
V: TRBV14; length: 15; J: TRBJ1-2; D: TRBD1; size: .; CDR3: CASSQESGGRSGYTF; DNA: TGTGCCAGCAGCCAAGAATCAGGGGGCAGAAGCGGCTACACCTTC
V: TRBV5-1; length: 13; J: TRBJ2-7; D: TRBD1; size: .; CDR3: CASSPGQVGEQYF; DNA: TGCGCCAGCAGCCCTGGACAGGTCGGCGAGCAGTACTTC
V: TRBV19; length: 13; J: TRBJ1-1; D: .; size: .; CDR3: CASSPHFNTEAFF; DNA: TGTGCCAGTAGTCCGCACTTTAACACTGAAGCTTTCTTT